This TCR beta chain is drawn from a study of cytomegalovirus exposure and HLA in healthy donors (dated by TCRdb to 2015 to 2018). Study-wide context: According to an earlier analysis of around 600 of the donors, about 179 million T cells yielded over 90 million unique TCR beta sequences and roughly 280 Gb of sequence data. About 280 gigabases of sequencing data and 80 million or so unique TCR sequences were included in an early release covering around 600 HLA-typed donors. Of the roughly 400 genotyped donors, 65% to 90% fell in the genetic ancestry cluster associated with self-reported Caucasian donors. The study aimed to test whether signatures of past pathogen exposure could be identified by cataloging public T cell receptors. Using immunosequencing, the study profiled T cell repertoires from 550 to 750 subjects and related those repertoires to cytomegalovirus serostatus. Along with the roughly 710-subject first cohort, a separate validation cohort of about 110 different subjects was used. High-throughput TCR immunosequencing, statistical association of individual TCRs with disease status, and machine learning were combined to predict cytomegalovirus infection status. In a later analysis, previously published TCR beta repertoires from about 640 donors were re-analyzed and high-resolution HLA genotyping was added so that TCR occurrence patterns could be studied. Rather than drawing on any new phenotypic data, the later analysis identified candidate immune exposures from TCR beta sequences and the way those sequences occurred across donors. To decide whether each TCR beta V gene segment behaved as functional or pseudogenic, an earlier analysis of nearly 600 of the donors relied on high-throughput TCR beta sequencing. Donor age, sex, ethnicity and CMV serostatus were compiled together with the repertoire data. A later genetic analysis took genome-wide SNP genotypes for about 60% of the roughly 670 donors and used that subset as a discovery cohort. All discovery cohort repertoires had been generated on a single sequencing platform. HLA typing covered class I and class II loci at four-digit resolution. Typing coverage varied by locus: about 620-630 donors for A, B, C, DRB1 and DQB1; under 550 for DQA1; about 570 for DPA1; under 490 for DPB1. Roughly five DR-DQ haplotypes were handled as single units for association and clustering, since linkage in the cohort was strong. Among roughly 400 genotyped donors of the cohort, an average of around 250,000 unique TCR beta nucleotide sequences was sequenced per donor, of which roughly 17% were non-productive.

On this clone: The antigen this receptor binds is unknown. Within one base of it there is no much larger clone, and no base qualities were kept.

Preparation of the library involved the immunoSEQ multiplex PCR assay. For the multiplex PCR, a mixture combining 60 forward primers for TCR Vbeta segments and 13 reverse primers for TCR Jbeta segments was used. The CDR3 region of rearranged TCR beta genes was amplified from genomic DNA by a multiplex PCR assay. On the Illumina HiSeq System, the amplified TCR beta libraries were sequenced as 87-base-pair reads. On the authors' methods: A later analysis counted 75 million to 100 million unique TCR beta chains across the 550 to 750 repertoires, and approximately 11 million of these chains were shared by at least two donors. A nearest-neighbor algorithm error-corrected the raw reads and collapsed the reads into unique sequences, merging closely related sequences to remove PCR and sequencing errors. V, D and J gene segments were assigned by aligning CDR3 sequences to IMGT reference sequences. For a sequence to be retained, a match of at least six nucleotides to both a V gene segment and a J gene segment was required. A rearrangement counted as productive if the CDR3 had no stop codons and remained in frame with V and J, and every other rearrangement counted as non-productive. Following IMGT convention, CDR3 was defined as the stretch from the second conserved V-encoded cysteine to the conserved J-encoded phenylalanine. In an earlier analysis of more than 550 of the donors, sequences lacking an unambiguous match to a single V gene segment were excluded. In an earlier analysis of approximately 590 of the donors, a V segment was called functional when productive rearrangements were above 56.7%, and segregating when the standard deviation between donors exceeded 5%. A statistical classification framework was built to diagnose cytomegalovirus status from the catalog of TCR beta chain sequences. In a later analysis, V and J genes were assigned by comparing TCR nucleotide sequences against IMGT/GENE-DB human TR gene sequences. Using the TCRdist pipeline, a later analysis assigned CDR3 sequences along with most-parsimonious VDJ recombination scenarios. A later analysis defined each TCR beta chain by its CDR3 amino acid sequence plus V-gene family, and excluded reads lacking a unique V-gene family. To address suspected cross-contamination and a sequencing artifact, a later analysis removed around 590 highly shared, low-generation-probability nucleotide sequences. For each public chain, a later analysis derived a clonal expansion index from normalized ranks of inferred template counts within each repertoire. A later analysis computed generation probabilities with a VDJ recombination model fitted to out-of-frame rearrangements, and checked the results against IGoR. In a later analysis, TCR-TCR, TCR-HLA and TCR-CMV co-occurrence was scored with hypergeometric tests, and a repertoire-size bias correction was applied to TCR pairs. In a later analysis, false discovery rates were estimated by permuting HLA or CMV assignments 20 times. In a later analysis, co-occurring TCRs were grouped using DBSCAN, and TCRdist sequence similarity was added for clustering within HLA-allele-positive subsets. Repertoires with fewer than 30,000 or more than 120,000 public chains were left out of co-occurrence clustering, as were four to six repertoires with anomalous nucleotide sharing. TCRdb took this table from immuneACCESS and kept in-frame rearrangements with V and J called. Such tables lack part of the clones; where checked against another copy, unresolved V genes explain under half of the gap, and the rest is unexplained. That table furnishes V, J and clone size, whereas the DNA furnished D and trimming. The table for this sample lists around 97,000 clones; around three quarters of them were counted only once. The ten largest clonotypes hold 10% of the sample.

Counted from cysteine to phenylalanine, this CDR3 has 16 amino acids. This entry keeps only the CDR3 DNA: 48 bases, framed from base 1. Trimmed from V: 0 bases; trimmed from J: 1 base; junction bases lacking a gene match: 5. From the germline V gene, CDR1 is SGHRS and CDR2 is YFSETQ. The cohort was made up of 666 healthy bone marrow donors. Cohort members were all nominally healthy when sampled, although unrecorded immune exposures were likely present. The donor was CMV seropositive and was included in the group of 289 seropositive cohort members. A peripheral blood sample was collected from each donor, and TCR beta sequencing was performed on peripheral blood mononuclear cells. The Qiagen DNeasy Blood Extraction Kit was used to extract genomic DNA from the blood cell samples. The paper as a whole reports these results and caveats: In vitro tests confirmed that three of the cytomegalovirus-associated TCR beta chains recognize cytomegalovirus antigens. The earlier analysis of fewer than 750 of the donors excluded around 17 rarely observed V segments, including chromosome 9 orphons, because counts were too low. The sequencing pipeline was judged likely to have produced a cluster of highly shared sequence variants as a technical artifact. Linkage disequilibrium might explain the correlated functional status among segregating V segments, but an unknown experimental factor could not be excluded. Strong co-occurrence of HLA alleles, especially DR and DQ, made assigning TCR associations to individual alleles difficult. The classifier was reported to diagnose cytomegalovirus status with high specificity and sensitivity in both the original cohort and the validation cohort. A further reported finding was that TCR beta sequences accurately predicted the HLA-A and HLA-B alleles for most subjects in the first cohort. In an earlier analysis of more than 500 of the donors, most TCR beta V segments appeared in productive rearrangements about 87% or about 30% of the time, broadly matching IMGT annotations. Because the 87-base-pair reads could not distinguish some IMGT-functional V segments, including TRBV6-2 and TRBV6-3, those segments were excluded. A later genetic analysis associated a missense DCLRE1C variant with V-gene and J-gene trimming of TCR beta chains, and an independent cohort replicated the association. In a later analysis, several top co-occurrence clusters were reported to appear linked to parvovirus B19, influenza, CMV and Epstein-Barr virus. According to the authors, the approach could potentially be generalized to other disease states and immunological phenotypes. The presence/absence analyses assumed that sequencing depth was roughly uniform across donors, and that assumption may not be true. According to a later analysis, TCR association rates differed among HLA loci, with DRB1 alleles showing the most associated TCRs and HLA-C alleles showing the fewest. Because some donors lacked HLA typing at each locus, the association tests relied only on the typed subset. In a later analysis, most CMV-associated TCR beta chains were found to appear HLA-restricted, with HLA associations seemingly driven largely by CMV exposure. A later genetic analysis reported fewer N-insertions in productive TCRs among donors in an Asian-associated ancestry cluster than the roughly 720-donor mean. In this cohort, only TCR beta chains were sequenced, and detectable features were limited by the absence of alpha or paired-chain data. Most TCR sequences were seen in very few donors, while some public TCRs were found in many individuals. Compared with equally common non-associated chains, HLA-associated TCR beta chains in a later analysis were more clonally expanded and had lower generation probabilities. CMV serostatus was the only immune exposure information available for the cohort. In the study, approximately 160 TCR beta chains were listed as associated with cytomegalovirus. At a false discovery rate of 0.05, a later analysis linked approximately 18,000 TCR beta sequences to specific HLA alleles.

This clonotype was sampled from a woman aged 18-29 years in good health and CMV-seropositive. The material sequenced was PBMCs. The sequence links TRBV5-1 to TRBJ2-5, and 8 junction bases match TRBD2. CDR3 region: CASSLVAGHPQETQYF. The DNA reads TGCGCCAGCAGCTTGGTAGCGGGGCACCCCCAAGAGACCCAGTACTTC.